The 31 T cell receptor beta chains below were found in one sample sequenced in a study of T cell changes during pregnancy in multiple sclerosis. Some clones are missing from TCRdb's copy, which holds only in-frame ones; the method was immunoSEQ multiplex PCR. The table records 58,000 or so clones, 89% of them present only once. The input for sequencing was peripheral blood, taken after pregnancy. These receptor sequences come from a female donor with multiple sclerosis, enrolled in a pregnancy study.

The V gene is TRBV5-1, the J gene TRBJ2-7; 7 bases agree with TRBD1. The germline CDR1 and CDR2 sequences are SGHRS and YFSETQ. V was clipped by 1 base and J by 6 bases; unmatched bases: 4. The CDR3 is 13 residues long. CDR3 bases: TGCGCCAGCAGCTTGTTATACAGGGGCGAGCAGTACTTC. Protein sequence: CASSLLYRGEQYF.

This clone was observed a handful of times. This rearrangement joins TRBV30 to TRBJ1-2; tentatively, D is TRBD1 (6 bases). The CDR3 sequence is 13 residues long. CDR1 and CDR2 from the germline V gene are GTSNPN and SVGIG (reference sequence). Trimming stripped 3 bases from V and 5 bases from J, with 13 bases between. CDR3 protein: CAWRQGGGYGYTF. The CDR3, as DNA: TGTGCCTGGAGGCAGGGAGGGGGTTATGGCTACACCTTC.

The chain combines TRBV15 with TRBJ2-3; 9 bases are shared with TRBD2. The CDR3 sequence is 15 residues long. Looked up from germline, CDR1 is LNHNV and CDR2 is YYDKDF (reference sequence). With V trimmed by 0 bases and J by 4 bases, 2 bases remained unmatched. The CDR3, as DNA: TGTGCCACCAGCAGAGATGCGGGGGGGCCAGATACGCAGTATTTT. This translates into CATSRDAGGPDTQYF.

The rearrangement links TRBV7-3 to TRBJ1-3; possibly TRBD1 for D (6 bases). CDR3 length: 17 residues. With 4 bases removed from V and 0 bases from J, the gap between germline ends came to 16 bases. Germline CDR1 reads SGHTA; CDR2 reads FQGTGA. CDR3 loop: CASSSPWTESSGNTIYF. The CDR3 DNA reads TGTGCCAGCAGCTCTCCTTGGACAGAAAGCTCTGGAAACACCATATATTTT.

Only one count was recorded for this clone. Its ends do not fully match the called genes, so a read error is possible. V usage is TRBV19 and J usage is TRBJ1-2; 7 nucleotides align to TRBD1. The length of the CDR3 is 10 residues. Germline V CDR1 and CDR2: LNHDA, SQIVND (reference sequence). The CDR3, as DNA: TGTGCCAGTACCGATTGCCGGACAGGCTTC. It encodes CASTDCRTGF.

This sequence joins TRBV9 and TRBJ1-6; TRBD1 might be the D (6 bases). CDR3 size: 16 residues. V lost 0 bases and J 9 bases, leaving 16 bases between the germline ends. Per the germline V gene, CDR1 is SGDLS and CDR2 is YYNGEE. CDR3 nucleotides: TGTGCCAGCAGCGTAGATGGCGGGGGCGGGGGTTCACCCCTCCACTTT. Encoded protein: CASSVDGGGGGSPLHF.

The J gene is TRBJ2-5, the V gene TRBV5-4; TRBD2 aligns across 12 bases. J lost 2 bases, V lost 3 bases, and 2 bases had no gene match. There are 15 residues in the CDR3. CDR1 is SGHNT and CDR2 is YYREEE in the germline V gene (reference sequence). The DNA of the CDR3 is TGTGCCAGCAGCTCCCTAGCGGGGGGGCAAGAGACCCAGTACTTC. Translation gives CASSSLAGGQETQYF.

The CDR3 bases are TGTGCCAGCAGTTTCGCCGGGGAGCTGTTTTTT. Its translation: CASSFAGELFF. V and J are TRBV6-5 and TRBJ2-2; D is undetermined. CDR3 length equals 11 residues. V was cut by 4 bases and J by 6 bases, with 3 bases left in between. CDR1 and CDR2 (germline): MNHEY, SVGAGI.

This clone has just one count. The chain couples TRBV7-3 to TRBJ1-1; D possibly corresponds to TRBD1 (6 bases). Germline values: CDR1 SGHTA, CDR2 FQGTGA. The CDR3 spans 14 residues. V was cut by 5 bases and J by 8 bases, with 18 bases left in between. In DNA form, the CDR3 reads TGTGCCAGCAGCCCCGGACCTACAGGGCCCGAAGCTTTCTTT. Its translation is CASSPGPTGPEAFF.

Points on this clone: The germline gene is not matched at one end of the junction; a read error may be the cause. This chain joins TRBV7-7 and TRBJ1-6; TRBD1 is a possible D gene (5 bases). Germline CDR1 and CDR2: SSHAT and FNYEAQ (reference sequence). There are 16 residues in the CDR3. The chain's CDR3 is CASSYFKGDYNSPLHF. CDR3 nucleotide sequence: TGTGCTAGCAGTTACTTCAAAGGGGACTATAATTCACCCCTCCACTTT.

The V gene is TRBV28, the J gene TRBJ1-2; unclear D gene. CDR3 length equals 13 residues. The V end lost 7 bases, the J end lost 9 bases, and 18 bases lay between the germline ends. Germline CDR1 is MDHEN and CDR2 is SYDVKM. The CDR3 DNA sequence: TGTGCCAGCAAAAATCAGCAGCGGGGTAGCTACACCTTC. Translation: CASKNQQRGSYTF.

As regards this clone: In the same sample, other DNA sequences code for this CDR3. The chain recombines TRBV9 with TRBJ2-7, with a weak D call TRBD1 (6 bases). The germline V and J ends were trimmed by 1 base and 0 bases, with 8 bases remaining between them. The germline CDR1 and CDR2 sequences are SGDLS and YYNGEE. The CDR3 has 14 amino acids. CDR3 bases: TGTGCCAGCAGCGTAACAGGGAGCTCCTACGAGCAGTACTTC. Its protein is CASSVTGSSYEQYF.

V usage is TRBV5-1 and J usage is TRBJ1-6; 8 bases are shared with TRBD1. Germline CDR1 and CDR2: SGHRS and YFSETQ. V was clipped by 2 bases and J by 5 bases; unmatched bases: 3. The CDR3 is 15 amino acids. The CDR3 region is CASSFSGGNNSPLHF. In DNA form, the CDR3 reads TGCGCCAGCAGCTTTTCAGGGGGCAATAATTCACCCCTCCACTTT.

This rearrangement joins TRBV7-9 to TRBJ1-5; TRBD1 matches 8 bases. The CDR3 is 14 residues long. Germline V gene lookup returns CDR1 SEHNR and CDR2 FQNEAQ (reference sequence). Trimming took 4 bases from V and 4 from J; bases not matched to a gene: 3. CDR3 nucleotides: TGTGCCAGCAGCTCGGACAGGGCAAATCAGCCCCAGCATTTT. As protein: CASSSDRANQPQHF.

The V call is TRBV11-2, the J call TRBJ2-3; TRBD2 matches 8 bases. The CDR3 covers 15 residues. Unmatched junction bases numbered 5, after V lost 3 bases and J lost 3 bases. Germline CDR1 reads SGHAT; CDR2 reads FQNNGV. CDR3 sequence: CASSLIAGRTDTQYF. The CDR3 DNA is TGTGCCAGCAGCTTGATAGCGGGGAGGACAGATACGCAGTATTTT.

V and J are TRBV1 and TRBJ2-1; the DNA was not compared with TRBD2, the D call given in the table. TRBV1 corresponds to a pseudogene. The CDR3 has 16 amino acids. The CDR3 loop is CTSSQDPILTRSEQFF. Here the CDR3 DNA reads TGCACCAGCAGCCAAGATCCCATCCTGACTCGGAGTGAGCAGTTCTTC.

The sample holds a few counts of this clone. V usage is TRBV30 and J usage is TRBJ1-4, with D perhaps matching TRBD1 (5 bases). Germline-derived CDR1 and CDR2 are GTSNPN and SVGIG (reference sequence). CDR3 size: 15 residues. V lost 2 bases to trimming and J lost 0 bases, with 10 bases between them. This chain's CDR3 is CAWSYPGATNEKLFF. The CDR3 bases are TGTGCCTGGAGTTACCCGGGGGCAACTAATGAAAAACTGTTTTTT.

By frequency in the sample, this clone is medium-sized (0.01 to 0.1%). V is TRBV27 and J is TRBJ1-5, with a weak D call TRBD1 (5 bases). The V end lost 3 bases, the J end lost 0 bases, and 9 bases lay between the germline ends. CDR3 length equals 15 residues. Germline V CDR1 and CDR2: MNHEY, SMNVEV (reference sequence). DNA for the CDR3: TGTGCCAGCAGTTTGGCAGGGTATAGCAATCAGCCCCAGCATTTT. This translates into CASSLAGYSNQPQHF.

The chain couples TRBV5-5 to TRBJ2-5; D remains ambiguous. CDR1 and CDR2 from the germline V gene are SGHKS and YYEKEE (reference sequence). Trimming stripped 2 bases from V and 8 bases from J, with 16 bases between. There are 14 residues in the CDR3. The CDR3 protein is CASSFFGQAITQYF. CDR3 nucleotide sequence: TGTGCCAGCAGCTTCTTTGGGCAGGCGATAACCCAGTACTTC.

The chain is built from TRBV19 and TRBJ1-2; D might be TRBD1 (6 bases). CDR1 and CDR2 from the germline V gene are LNHDA and SQIVND (reference sequence). The CDR3 runs to 15 residues. V was cut by 5 bases and J by 4 bases, with 17 bases left in between. The CDR3: CASSSHPGVGYGYTF. The CDR3 DNA follows: TGTGCCAGTAGTTCCCACCCAGGGGTCGGCTATGGCTACACCTTC.

The chain uses TRBV7-2 and TRBJ2-5; D not resolved. Trimming stripped 5 bases from V and 5 bases from J, with 12 bases between. Germline assignment: CDR1 SGHTA and CDR2 FQGNSA. This CDR3 spans 13 amino acids. CDR3 loop: CASSPFLSETQYF. The DNA of the CDR3 is TGTGCCAGCAGCCCTTTTTTATCCGAGACCCAGTACTTC.

This chain connects TRBV2 to TRBJ2-5; tentative D call: TRBD2 (6 bases). The V and J ends lost 4 bases and 4 bases respectively, with 19 bases between them. CDR1 is SNHLY and CDR2 is FYNNEI in the germline V gene. CDR3 size: 16 residues. The CDR3 reads CASSVGQLQGGETQYF. CDR3 DNA sequence: TGTGCCAGCAGTGTAGGTCAGCTCCAGGGAGGAGAGACCCAGTACTTC.

The chain's CDR3 is CAWGQGLETQYF. Written as DNA, the CDR3 is TGTGCCTGGGGACAGGGATTAGAGACCCAGTACTTC. The rearrangement joins TRBV30 to TRBJ2-5; 8 nucleotides agree with TRBD1. Germline trimming cut 5 bases from V and 4 bases from J; bases unmatched to any gene: 3. The germline CDR1 and CDR2 sequences are GTSNPN and SVGIG (reference sequence). The CDR3 has 12 amino acids. Drawing the rest from reference TRBV30 and TRBJ2-5, the complete variable domain is SQTIHQWPATLVQPVGSPLSLECTVEGTSNPNLYWYRQAAGRGLQLLFYSVGIGQISSEVPQNLSASRPQDRQFILSSKKLLLSDSGFYLCAWGQGLETQYFGPGTRLLVL.

The chain links TRBV7-2 to TRBJ1-2; D is unclear. V was shortened by 3 bases and J by 4 bases, with 6 bases between the two germline ends. The CDR3 sequence is 12 residues long. Germline V lookup: CDR1 SGHTA, CDR2 FQGNSA. CDR3 nucleotide sequence: TGTGCCAGCAGCTTTAGGAGCTATGGCTACACCTTC. Residues: CASSFRSYGYTF.

The rearrangement links TRBV19 to TRBJ1-5; 9 positions match TRBD1. This CDR3 spans 17 amino acids. The germline V gene has CDR1 LNHDA and CDR2 SQIVND (reference sequence). Trimming removed 7 bases from V and 4 bases from J; junction bases left unmatched: 14. This CDR3 reads CASTPSGTGRGNQPQHF. The CDR3 bases are TGTGCCAGTACCCCCTCCGGGACAGGGAGGGGTAATCAGCCCCAGCATTTT.

This sequence joins TRBV7-2 and TRBJ2-2; D might be TRBD2 (5 bases). Trimming shortened V by 1 base and J by 6 bases, and 9 bases separated the two germline ends. The CDR3 runs to 14 residues. Germline loops: CDR1 SGHTA, CDR2 FQGNSA. The CDR3 bases are TGTGCCAGCAGCTTAGATTGGGGAGCCGGGGAGCTGTTTTTT. Its translation is CASSLDWGAGELFF.

The chain recombines TRBV5-1 with TRBJ2-3, with D perhaps matching TRBD1 (6 bases). The V end was cut by 4 bases, the J end by 2 bases, with 17 bases between. Germline V lookup: CDR1 SGHRS, CDR2 YFSETQ. There are 16 residues in the CDR3. Written as DNA, the CDR3 is TGCGCCAGCAGCCAGGGACACCTCCTTTCCACAGATACGCAGTATTTT. Its translation is CASSQGHLLSTDTQYF.

This clone appeared once. This specimen includes other DNA sequences encoding the same CDR3. The rearrangement uses TRBV29-1 and TRBJ1-2; 8 bases are a match to TRBD1. CDR1 is SQVTM and CDR2 is ANQGSEA in the germline V gene. J was trimmed by 2 bases and V by 6 bases; bases with no gene match: 2. The CDR3 has 12 residues. The CDR3: CSVGTGNYGYTF. CDR3 coding DNA: TGCAGCGTCGGGACAGGCAACTATGGCTACACCTTC.

The gene calls are TRBV7-9 and TRBJ2-7; 10 bases align to TRBD2. The CDR3 spans 16 residues. CDR1 and CDR2 from the germline V gene are SEHNR and FQNEAQ (reference sequence). J gave up 2 bases and V 1 base, and 5 bases lay outside the gene matches. The CDR3 here is CASSLGLAGAPYEQYF. The CDR3 DNA is TGTGCCAGCAGCTTAGGACTAGCGGGCGCCCCCTACGAGCAGTACTTC.

This clone was detected only once. The rearrangement joins TRBV4-1 to TRBJ1-5; tentative D call: TRBD1 (6 bases). The CDR3 is made up of 15 amino acids. The ends were cut back, 3 bases at V and 4 bases at J, with 13 bases in the middle. Germline assignment: CDR1 MGHRA and CDR2 YSYEKL. The chain's CDR3 is CASSQRTASNQPQHF. The CDR3 DNA reads as TGCGCCAGCAGCCAGCGGACAGCGTCTAATCAGCCCCAGCATTTT.

The chain is built from TRBV11-1 and TRBJ1-2; 12 bases fit TRBD1. Losses at the gene ends were 4 bases for V and 4 bases for J; bases not matched to a gene: 7. Germline V lookup: CDR1 SGHAT, CDR2 FQDESV (reference sequence). This CDR3 has 16 residues. The CDR3 is CASSSGTGGAGYGYTF. The CDR3 DNA is TGTGCCAGCAGCTCCGGGACAGGGGGCGCGGGCTATGGCTACACCTTC.